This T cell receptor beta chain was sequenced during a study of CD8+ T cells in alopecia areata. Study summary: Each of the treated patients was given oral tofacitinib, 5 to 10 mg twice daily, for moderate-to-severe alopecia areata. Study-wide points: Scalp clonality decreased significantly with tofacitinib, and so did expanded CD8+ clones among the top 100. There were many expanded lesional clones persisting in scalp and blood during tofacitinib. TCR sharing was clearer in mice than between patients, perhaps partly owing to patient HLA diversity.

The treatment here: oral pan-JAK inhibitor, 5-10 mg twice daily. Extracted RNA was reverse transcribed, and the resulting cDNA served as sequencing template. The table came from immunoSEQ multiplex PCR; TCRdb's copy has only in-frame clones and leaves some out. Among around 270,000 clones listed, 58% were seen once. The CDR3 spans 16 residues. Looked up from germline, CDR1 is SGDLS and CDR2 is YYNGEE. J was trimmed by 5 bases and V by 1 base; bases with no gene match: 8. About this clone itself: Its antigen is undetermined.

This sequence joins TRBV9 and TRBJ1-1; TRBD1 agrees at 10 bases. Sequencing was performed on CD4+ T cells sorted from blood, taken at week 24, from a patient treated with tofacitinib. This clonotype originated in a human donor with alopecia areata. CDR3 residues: CASSVTPRDRGTEAFF. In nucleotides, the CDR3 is TGTGCCAGCAGCGTAACCCCCCGGGACAGGGGTACTGAAGCTTTCTTT.